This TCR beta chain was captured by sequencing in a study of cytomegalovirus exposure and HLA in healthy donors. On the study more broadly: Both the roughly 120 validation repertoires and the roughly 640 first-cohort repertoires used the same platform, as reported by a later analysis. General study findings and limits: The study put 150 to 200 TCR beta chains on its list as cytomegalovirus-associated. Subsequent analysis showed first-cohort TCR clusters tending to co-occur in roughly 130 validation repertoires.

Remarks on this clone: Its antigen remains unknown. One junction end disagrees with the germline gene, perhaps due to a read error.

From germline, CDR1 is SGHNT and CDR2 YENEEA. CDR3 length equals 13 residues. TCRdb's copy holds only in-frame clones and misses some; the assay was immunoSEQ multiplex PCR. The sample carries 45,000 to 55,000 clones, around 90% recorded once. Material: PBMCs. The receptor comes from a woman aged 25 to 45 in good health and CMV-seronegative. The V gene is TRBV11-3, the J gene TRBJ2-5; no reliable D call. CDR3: CASSRHDQETQYF. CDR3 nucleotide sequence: TGCGCCAGCAGCCGACACGACCAAGAGACCCAGTACTTC.